Listed below are T cell receptor beta chains from one sample, sequenced in a study of blood T cell repertoires in COVID-19. Produced via immunoSEQ multiplex PCR; TCRdb's table is partial and in-frame only. The sample holds 25,000 to 35,000 clones, about 87% seen once. What was sequenced was peripheral blood. These receptor sequences come from a man in his sixties or seventies with active COVID-19. Both conserved end residues are part of each CDR3. The order of the fields is CDR3 protein, CDR3 DNA, J gene, V gene, D gene, clone size. A D gene is named only where the DNA matches it firmly. Size values are once, few and many counts, or a class for expanded clones, and some rows have none.

CASSPWTGTYEQYF TGTGCCAGCAGCCCATGGACAGGGACCTACGAGCAGTACTTC TRBJ2-7 TRBV14 TRBD1 few
CASSLLGFEQYF TGTGCCAGCAGTTTGTTGGGCTTCGAGCAGTACTTC TRBJ2-7 TRBV12-3/TRBV12-4 . .
CASSRAGITVGNKNIQYF TGTGCCAGCAGCCGGGCCGGTATAACAGTCGGCAATAAAAACATTCAGTACTTC TRBJ2-4 TRBV3-1/TRBV3-2 . .
CASSLPGQYYGYTF TGTGCCAGCAGTTTACCCGGACAGTACTATGGCTACACCTTC TRBJ1-2 TRBV28 . few
CASSLDSTGLRLFF TGTGCCAGCAGCTTAGATTCTACGGGGTTGAGACTGTTTTTT TRBJ1-4 TRBV11-3 . .
CASSFRRDRDSTEAFF TGTGCCAGCAGCTTTCGCCGGGACAGGGACAGCACTGAAGCTTTCTTT TRBJ1-1 TRBV5-6 TRBD1 .
CASSRLANYNEQFF TGTGCCAGCAGTCGACTAGCGAACTACAATGAGCAGTTCTTC TRBJ2-1 TRBV6-6 TRBD2 .
CASSLSRASGAIFEEQYF TGTGCCAGCAGTTTAAGTCGGGCTAGCGGGGCGATCTTTGAGGAGCAGTACTTC TRBJ2-7 TRBV27 TRBD2 .
CASSRGLAEGNEQFF TGTGCCAGCAGCAGGGGACTAGCGGAGGGTAATGAGCAGTTCTTC TRBJ2-1 TRBV7-2 TRBD2 .
CASSIERGRGEKLFF TGTGCCAGTAGTATAGAAAGGGGGCGGGGTGAAAAACTGTTTTTT TRBJ1-4 TRBV19 TRBD1 .
CASSQWGVGNTIYF TGCGCCAGCAGCCAGTGGGGGGTCGGGAACACCATATATTTT TRBJ1-3 TRBV4-3 . .
CASSRDRVGTGELFF TGCGCCAGCAGCCGCGACAGGGTCGGCACCGGGGAGCTGTTTTTT TRBJ2-2 TRBV4-1 TRBD1 .
CASSQDDGGRALTEAFF TGCGCCAGCAGCCAAGATGATGGGGGCAGGGCCCTGACTGAAGCTTTCTTT TRBJ1-1 TRBV4-1 . .
CASSPRTGSNEKLFF TGTGCCAGCAGCCCACGGACAGGGAGTAATGAAAAACTGTTTTTT TRBJ1-4 TRBV12-1 . once
CASSTRTGGPYEQYF TGTGCCAGCAGCACACGGACAGGGGGGCCCTACGAGCAGTACTTC TRBJ2-7 TRBV11-2 TRBD1 .
CASRGYSGVFSEQYF TGTGCCAGCAGGGGATATAGCGGGGTTTTCAGCGAGCAGTACTTC TRBJ2-7 TRBV6-5 TRBD2 .
CASSLVGGDYGYTF TGTGCCAGCAGCTTGGTAGGGGGGGACTATGGCTACACCTTC TRBJ1-2 TRBV5-6 . once
CASSLAGGFSYEQYF TGTGCCAGCAGCTTGGCGGGTGGGTTCTCCTACGAGCAGTACTTC TRBJ2-7 TRBV5-5 . few
CASSLGGSGANVLTF TGTGCCAGCAGCTTAGGAGGGTCTGGGGCCAACGTCCTGACTTTC TRBJ2-6 TRBV7-6 . .
CASSLKRGPNSPLHF TGTGCCAGCAGCTTAAAAAGGGGCCCTAATTCACCCCTCCACTTT TRBJ1-6 TRBV7-2 . .
CASSLTDYGYTF TGTGCCAGCAGCTTAACGGACTATGGCTACACCTTC TRBJ1-2 TRBV7-9 . .
CASSQEATGGKYF TGTGCCAGCAGCCAAGAAGCAACAGGGGGCAAGTACTTC TRBJ2-7 TRBV3-1/TRBV3-2 TRBD1 .
CATSRAKGTYQYNEQFF TGTGCCACCAGCAGAGCAAAAGGGACTTACCAATACAATGAGCAGTTCTTC TRBJ2-1 TRBV15 . .
CASSPPGGPHNSPLHF TGTGCCAGCAGCCCGCCCGGGGGGCCTCATAATTCACCCCTCCACTTT TRBJ1-6 TRBV7-8 . .
CASSSSRTSGGGETQYF TGTGCCAGCAGCTCAAGCCGGACTAGCGGGGGAGGGGAGACCCAGTACTTC TRBJ2-5 TRBV7-2 TRBD2 .
CASSPLGGPTDTQYF TGTGCCAGCTCACCATTGGGGGGGCCCACAGATACGCAGTATTTT TRBJ2-3 TRBV18 . .
CASRGSGGHNEQFF TGTGCCAGTAGGGGATCCGGGGGGCACAATGAGCAGTTCTTC TRBJ2-1 TRBV19 . .
CASSLEGGPGYNEQFF TGCGCCAGCAGCTTGGAGGGGGGGCCGGGGTACAATGAGCAGTTCTTC TRBJ2-1 TRBV5-1 . .
CASSLATGNSIYEQYF TGTGCCAGCAGCTTGGCGACCGGGAACTCAATTTACGAGCAGTACTTC TRBJ2-7 TRBV5-5 . .
CASSPEETYYGYTF TGTGCCAGCTCACCAGAGGAGACCTACTATGGCTACACCTTC TRBJ1-2 TRBV18 . .
CASSRGQSSAEAFF TGTGCCAGCAGCCGCGGACAGTCGAGCGCTGAAGCTTTCTTT TRBJ1-1 TRBV7-9 . .
CASVRTTSSGEQYF TGTGCCTCTGTCCGAACGACTAGTTCGGGCGAGCAGTACTTC TRBJ2-7 TRBV30 . .
CASSQSPAYEQYF TGTGCCAGCAGCCAGTCCCCTGCCTACGAGCAGTACTTC TRBJ2-7 TRBV13 . .
CASSLAPAGVEDTQYF TGTGCCAGCAGCTTAGCACCAGCGGGGGTGGAAGATACGCAGTATTTT TRBJ2-3 TRBV7-2 TRBD2 .
CASSPSRGLPTDTQYF TGTGCCAGCAGTCCCTCCAGGGGCCTACCCACAGATACGCAGTATTTT TRBJ2-3 TRBV7-6 . .
CASSLRTSANEQFF TGCGCCAGCAGCTTGAGGACTAGCGCCAATGAGCAGTTCTTC TRBJ2-1 TRBV5-1 TRBD2 medium-sized
CASSRAVGQGANYGYTF TGTGCCAGTAGCCGGGCGGTAGGGCAGGGGGCAAACTATGGCTACACCTTC TRBJ1-2 TRBV19 TRBD1 .
CASTPTVGELFF TGTGCCAGCACACCTACGGTCGGGGAGCTGTTTTTT TRBJ2-2 TRBV7-9 . .
CASSLRGQGNYNSPLHF TGTGCCAGCAGCTTGAGGGGACAGGGCAATTATAATTCACCCCTCCACTTT TRBJ1-6 TRBV5-5 TRBD1 .
CASSFGGTREKLFF TGTGCCAGCAGCTTCGGCGGAACTCGTGAAAAACTGTTTTTT TRBJ1-4 TRBV5-4 . .
CASSLQGLPEDEQFF TGTGCCAGCAGCTTACAAGGACTACCCGAGGATGAGCAGTTCTTC TRBJ2-1 TRBV7-8 . .
CASSHRAVHTEAFF TGTGCCAGCAGCCACAGGGCGGTGCACACTGAAGCTTTCTTT TRBJ1-1 TRBV3-1/TRBV3-2 . .
CAIKATGDTGELFF TGTGCCATCAAAGCGACAGGGGACACCGGGGAGCTGTTTTTT TRBJ2-2 TRBV10-3 TRBD1 .
CVSSTRLAGMDEQYF TGTGTCAGCAGTACCCGACTAGCGGGGATGGACGAGCAGTACTTC TRBJ2-7 TRBV28 TRBD2 .
CASSLRQGAYSTGELFF TGCGCCAGCAGCTTGAGACAGGGGGCTTATAGCACCGGGGAGCTGTTTTTT TRBJ2-2 TRBV5-1 TRBD1 .
CASSPSPGTGTTSPLHF TGTGCCAGCAGCCCAAGTCCCGGGACAGGAACCACTTCACCCCTCCACTTT TRBJ1-6 TRBV7-6 TRBD1 .
CASGVAGPETQYF TGTGCCAGCGGGGTAGCGGGGCCAGAGACCCAGTACTTC TRBJ2-5 TRBV2 TRBD2 .
CASRYRDRVYGYTF TGTGCCAGCAGGTACCGGGACAGGGTCTATGGCTACACCTTC TRBJ1-2 TRBV2 TRBD1 .
CASSSSGGGGYTF TGTGCCAGCAGCTCTAGTGGGGGGGGTGGCTACACCTTC TRBJ1-2 TRBV7-2 . once
CASSPPGRTGELFF TGTGCCAGCAGTCCTCCCGGGAGGACCGGGGAGCTGTTTTTT TRBJ2-2 TRBV28 TRBD2 .
CASSWLDRGYGYTF TGTGCCAGCAGCTGGTTGGACAGGGGCTATGGCTACACCTTC TRBJ1-2 TRBV6-5 TRBD1 .
CASSLPAGQETQYF TGTGCCAGCAGTTTACCAGCGGGGCAAGAGACCCAGTACTTC TRBJ2-5 TRBV28 TRBD2 .
CASSPPGGSPGYEQYF TGTGCCAGCTCACCCCCAGGGGGCTCACCGGGCTACGAGCAGTACTTC TRBJ2-7 TRBV18 TRBD1 .